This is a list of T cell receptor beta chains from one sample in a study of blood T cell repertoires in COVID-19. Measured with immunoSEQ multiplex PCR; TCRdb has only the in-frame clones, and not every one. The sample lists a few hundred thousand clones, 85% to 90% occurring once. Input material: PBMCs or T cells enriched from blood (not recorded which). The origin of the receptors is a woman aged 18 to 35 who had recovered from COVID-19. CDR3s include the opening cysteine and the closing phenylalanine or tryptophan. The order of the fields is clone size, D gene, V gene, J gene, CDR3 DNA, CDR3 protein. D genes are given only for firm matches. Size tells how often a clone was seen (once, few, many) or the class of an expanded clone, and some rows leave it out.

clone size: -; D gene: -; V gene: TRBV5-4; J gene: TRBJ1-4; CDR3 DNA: TGTGCCAGCAGCTCCCTAGACGGAGAAAAACTGTTTTTT; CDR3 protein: CASSSLDGEKLFF
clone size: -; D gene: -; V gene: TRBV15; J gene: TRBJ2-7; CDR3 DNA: TGTGCCACCAGCCTTCAAGGGGCCGTCACCGACGAGCAGTACTTC; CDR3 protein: CATSLQGAVTDEQYF
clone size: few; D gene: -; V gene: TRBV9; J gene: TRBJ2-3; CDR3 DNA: TGTGCCAGCAGCGTGCTGGGCGGGGCAGATACGCAGTATTTT; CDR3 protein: CASSVLGGADTQYF
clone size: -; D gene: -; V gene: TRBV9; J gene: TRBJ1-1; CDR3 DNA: TGTGCCAGCAGCGTAGCTACGGGGAACACTGAAGCTTTCTTT; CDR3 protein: CASSVATGNTEAFF
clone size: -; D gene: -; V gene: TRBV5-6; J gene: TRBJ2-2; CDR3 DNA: TGTGCCAGCAGCTCGTTGAACACCGGGGAGCTGTTTTTT; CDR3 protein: CASSSLNTGELFF
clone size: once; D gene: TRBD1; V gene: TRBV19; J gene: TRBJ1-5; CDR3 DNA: TGTGCCAGTAGCTCGACAGGGGTTCAGCCCCAGCATTTT; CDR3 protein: CASSSTGVQPQHF
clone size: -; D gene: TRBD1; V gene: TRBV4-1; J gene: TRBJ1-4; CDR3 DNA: TGCGCCAGCAGCCAAGACAAAACAGGGGGCGAGATAGCTGAAAAACTGTTTTTT; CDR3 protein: CASSQDKTGGEIAEKLFF
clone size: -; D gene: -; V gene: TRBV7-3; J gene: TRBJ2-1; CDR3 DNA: TGTGCCAGCAGCATACGGGGCAATGAGCAGTTCTTC; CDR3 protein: CASSIRGNEQFF
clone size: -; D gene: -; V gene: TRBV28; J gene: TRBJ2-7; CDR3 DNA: TGTGCCAGCAGTTTCCAGGGAATCTCCTCCTACGAGCAGTACTTC; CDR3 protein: CASSFQGISSYEQYF
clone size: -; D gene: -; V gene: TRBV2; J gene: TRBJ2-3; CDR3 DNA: TGTGCCAGCAGAACCGGGACTGCTACTTTCACAGATACGCAGTATTTT; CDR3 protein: CASRTGTATFTDTQYF
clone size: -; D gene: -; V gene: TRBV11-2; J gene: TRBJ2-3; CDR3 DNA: TGTGCCAGCAGCTTAGTTAGCGGCACAGATACGCAGTATTTT; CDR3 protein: CASSLVSGTDTQYF
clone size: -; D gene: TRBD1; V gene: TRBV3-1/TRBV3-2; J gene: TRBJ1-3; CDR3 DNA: TGTGCCAGCAGGGGACAGCTGAGCTCTGGAAACACCATATATTTT; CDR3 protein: CASRGQLSSGNTIYF
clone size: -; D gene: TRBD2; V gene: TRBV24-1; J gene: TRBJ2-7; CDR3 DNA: TGTGCCACCAGTCCGGGGGGGGAAGACGAGCAGTACTTC; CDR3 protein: CATSPGGEDEQYF
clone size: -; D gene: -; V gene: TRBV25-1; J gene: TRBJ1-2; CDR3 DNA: TGTGCCAGCAGGGGGCTAAGCTATGGCTACACCTTC; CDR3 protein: CASRGLSYGYTF
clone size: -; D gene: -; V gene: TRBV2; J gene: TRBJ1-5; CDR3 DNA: TGTGCCAGCAACCAGGACAAAAATCAGCCCCAGCATTTT; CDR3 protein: CASNQDKNQPQHF
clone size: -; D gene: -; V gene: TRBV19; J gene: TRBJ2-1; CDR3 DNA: TGTGCCAGTAGTATACAGGAATACAATGAGCAGTTCTTC; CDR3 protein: CASSIQEYNEQFF
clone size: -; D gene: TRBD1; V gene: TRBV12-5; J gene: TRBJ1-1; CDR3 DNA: TGTGCTAGTGGTTTGAATACAGGGGCCGGCGAAGCTTTCTTT; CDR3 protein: CASGLNTGAGEAFF
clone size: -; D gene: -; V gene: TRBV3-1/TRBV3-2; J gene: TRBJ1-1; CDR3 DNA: TGTGCCAGCAGCTCCTATTTTCGGGAGGGCACTGAAGCTTTCTTT; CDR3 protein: CASSSYFREGTEAFF
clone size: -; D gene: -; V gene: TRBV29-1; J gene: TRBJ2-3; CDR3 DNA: TGCAGCGTTTCAACGGGGACAGATACGCAGTATTTT; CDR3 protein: CSVSTGTDTQYF
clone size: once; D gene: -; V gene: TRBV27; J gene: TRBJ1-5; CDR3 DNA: TGTGCCAGCAGTTTCGGGGGTAGTCAGCCCCAGCATTTT; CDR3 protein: CASSFGGSQPQHF
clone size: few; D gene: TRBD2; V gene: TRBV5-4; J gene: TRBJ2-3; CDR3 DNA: TGTGCCAGCAGCTTGACCCTAGCGGGCACAGATACGCAGTATTTT; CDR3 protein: CASSLTLAGTDTQYF
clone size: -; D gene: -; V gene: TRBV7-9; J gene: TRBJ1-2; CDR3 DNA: TGTGCCAGCAGCGTCGGGGGTAGCTATGGCTACACCTTC; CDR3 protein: CASSVGGSYGYTF
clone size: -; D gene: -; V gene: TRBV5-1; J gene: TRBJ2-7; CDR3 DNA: TGCGCCAGCAGCGTGGACCGCCTAGGTGAGCAGTACTTC; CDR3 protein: CASSVDRLGEQYF
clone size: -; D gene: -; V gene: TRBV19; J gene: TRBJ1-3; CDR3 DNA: TGTGCCAGTAGGGGCTGGGCGTCTGGAAACACCATATATTTT; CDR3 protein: CASRGWASGNTIYF
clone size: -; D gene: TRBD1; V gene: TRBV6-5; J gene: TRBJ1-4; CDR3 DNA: TGTGCCAGCAGTTACTGGGGGGGACAGGGAAATGAAAAACTGTTTTTT; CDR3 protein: CASSYWGGQGNEKLFF
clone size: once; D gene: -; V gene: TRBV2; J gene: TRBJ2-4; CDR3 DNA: TGTGCCAGCAGTGAAGGTTCGGGTCTAGCCAAAAACATTCAGTACTTC; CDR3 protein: CASSEGSGLAKNIQYF
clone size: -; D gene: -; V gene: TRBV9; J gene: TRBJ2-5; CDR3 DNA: TGTGCCAGCAGCGTAGGGGACTCAAAAGAGACCCAGTACTTC; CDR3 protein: CASSVGDSKETQYF
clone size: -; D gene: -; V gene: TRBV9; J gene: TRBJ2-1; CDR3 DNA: TGTGCCAGCAGCGTTCGAGACAGCTACTCCTACAATGAGCAGTTCTTC; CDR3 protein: CASSVRDSYSYNEQFF
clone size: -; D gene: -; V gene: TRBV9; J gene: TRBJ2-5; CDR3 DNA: TGTGCCAGCAGCGTTTCCAGGGAAGAGACCCAGTACTTC; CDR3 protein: CASSVSREETQYF
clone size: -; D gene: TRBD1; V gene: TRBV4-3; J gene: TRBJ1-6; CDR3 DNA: TGCGCCAGCAGCCAAGATCGGGACAGGGGAAGGTCACCCCTCCACTTT; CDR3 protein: CASSQDRDRGRSPLHF
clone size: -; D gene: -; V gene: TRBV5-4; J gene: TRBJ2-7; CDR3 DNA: TGTGCCAGAATTTCCGGGTCCCTCTCCTACGAGCAGTACTTC; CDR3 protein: CARISGSLSYEQYF
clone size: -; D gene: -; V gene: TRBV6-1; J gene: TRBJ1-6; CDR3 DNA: TGTGCCAGCAGTGAGAGACAGAATTCACCCCTCCACTTT; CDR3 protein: CASSERQNSPLHF